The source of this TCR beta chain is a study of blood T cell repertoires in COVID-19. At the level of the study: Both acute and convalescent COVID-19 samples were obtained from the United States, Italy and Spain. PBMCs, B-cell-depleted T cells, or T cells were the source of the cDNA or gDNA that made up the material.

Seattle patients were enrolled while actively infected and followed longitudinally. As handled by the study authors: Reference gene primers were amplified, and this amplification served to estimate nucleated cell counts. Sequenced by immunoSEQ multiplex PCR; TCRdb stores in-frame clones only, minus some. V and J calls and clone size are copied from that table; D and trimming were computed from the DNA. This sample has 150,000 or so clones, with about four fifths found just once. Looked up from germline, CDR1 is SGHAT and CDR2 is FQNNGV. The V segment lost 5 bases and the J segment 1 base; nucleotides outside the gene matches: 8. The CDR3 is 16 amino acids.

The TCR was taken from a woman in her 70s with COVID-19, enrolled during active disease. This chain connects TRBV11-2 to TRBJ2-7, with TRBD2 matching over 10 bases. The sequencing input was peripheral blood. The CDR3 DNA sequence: TGTGCCAGCAGCCCCTTAACTAGCGGGGTTTCCTACGAGCAGTACTTC. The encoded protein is CASSPLTSGVSYEQYF.